This T cell receptor (beta chain) is from a study of cytomegalovirus exposure and HLA in healthy donors (dated by TCRdb to 2017 to 2019). Turning to the overall study: According to a later analysis, the 120 or so validation repertoires were produced on the same platform as the 700 or so repertoires of the first cohort. The aim of the study was to test whether cataloging public T cell receptors could identify signatures of past pathogen exposure. A separate validation cohort of approximately 120 different subjects was used in addition to the roughly 620-subject first cohort. To predict cytomegalovirus infection status, the study combined high-throughput TCR immunosequencing, statistical association of individual TCRs with disease status, and machine learning. Broader findings and caveats from the paper: Three of the identified cytomegalovirus-associated TCR beta chains were confirmed in vitro to be specific for cytomegalovirus antigens. A later analysis had no HLA typing for the validation cohort, so co-occurrence there was scored across all 130 or so repertoires. In a later analysis, TCRs clustered in the first cohort were found to also tend to co-occur in the roughly 130 validation repertoires, with 85% to 95% of cluster scores above 0. In both the original and validation cohorts, the classifier was reported to diagnose cytomegalovirus status with high specificity and sensitivity. The authors suggested that the approach could potentially be generalized to other disease states and immunological phenotypes. In the study, some 160 TCR beta chains were listed as associated with cytomegalovirus. Most TCR sequences were observed very rarely across donors, whereas some public TCRs were present in many individuals.

The donors belonged to the validation cohort of about 110 subjects, which was separate from the approximately 700-subject first cohort. This clone was seen only once. Its specific antigen is unknown. No clone much larger than this one lies a single base away; base qualities are absent. Library construction relied on the immunoSEQ multiplex PCR assay. The original pipeline was this. To diagnose cytomegalovirus status from the catalog of TCR beta chain sequences, a statistical classification framework was built. TCRdb re-hosts the immuneACCESS table, in-frame sequences only. Its copies lack some clones; in the studies checked, an unresolved V gene accounts for under half of them, and the cause for the rest is not known. V and J calls and clone size are as listed in that table; D and trimming were resolved from the DNA. The sample table holds fewer than 95,000 clones, of which almost 85% were seen once. The ten largest clones add up to 9% to 13% of the sample.

The clonotype was recovered from a woman aged 18-29 years in good health and CMV-seropositive. Sequenced input: PBMCs.

The DNA is TGTGCCAGTAGTATAACAGAGGGCACTGAAGCTTTCTTT. The resulting protein is CASSITEGTEAFF. The chain is assembled from TRBV19 and TRBJ1-1; no D gene call is confident. At the junction V is shortened by 2 bases and J by 4 bases, with 8 bases in between. The CDR3 contains 13 residues, cysteine and phenylalanine counted. The entry retains the CDR3 DNA only, 39 bases that are in frame from base 1. The germline V gene (reference sequence) sets CDR1 to LNHDA and CDR2 to SQIVND.